This record looks at one TCR beta chain sequence and its context. These data belong to a study of cytomegalovirus exposure and HLA in healthy donors. Germline lookup yields CDR1 MNHEY and CDR2 SMNVEV (reference sequence). After removal of 6 bases from V and 6 bases from J, the junction contained 8 bases not matched to a gene. The CDR3 contains 15 residues. Amplification used 60 Vbeta primers and 13 Jbeta primers. Method: immunoSEQ multiplex PCR; TCRdb's copy keeps in-frame clones and lacks some. Of approximately 240,000 clones listed, around 80% are singletons. The clonotype was recovered from an older woman in good health and CMV-seropositive. The chain recombines TRBV27 with TRBJ2-1; 10 bases match TRBD2. The sequencing sample was made of PBMCs. In nucleotides, the CDR3 is TGTGCCAGCAGACCTAGCGGGGGTGTGTTCAATGAGCAGTTCTTC. This sequence encodes CASRPSGGVFNEQFF.